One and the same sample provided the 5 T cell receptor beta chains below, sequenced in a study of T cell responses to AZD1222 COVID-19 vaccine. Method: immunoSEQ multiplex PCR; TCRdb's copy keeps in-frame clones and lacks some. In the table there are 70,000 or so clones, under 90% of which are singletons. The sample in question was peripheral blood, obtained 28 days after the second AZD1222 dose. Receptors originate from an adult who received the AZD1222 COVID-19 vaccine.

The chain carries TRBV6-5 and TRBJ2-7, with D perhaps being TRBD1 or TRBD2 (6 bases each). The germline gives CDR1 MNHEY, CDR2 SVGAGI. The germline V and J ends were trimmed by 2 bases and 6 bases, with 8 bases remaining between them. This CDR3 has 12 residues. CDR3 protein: CASSYEGGEQYF. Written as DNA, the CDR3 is TGTGCCAGCAGTTACGAGGGGGGCGAGCAGTACTTC.

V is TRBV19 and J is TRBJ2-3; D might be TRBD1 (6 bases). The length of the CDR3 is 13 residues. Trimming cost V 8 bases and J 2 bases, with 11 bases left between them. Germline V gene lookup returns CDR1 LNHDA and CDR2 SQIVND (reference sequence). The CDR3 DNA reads TGTGCCAGTCGGAGACAGGACACAGATACGCAGTATTTT. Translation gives CASRRQDTDTQYF.

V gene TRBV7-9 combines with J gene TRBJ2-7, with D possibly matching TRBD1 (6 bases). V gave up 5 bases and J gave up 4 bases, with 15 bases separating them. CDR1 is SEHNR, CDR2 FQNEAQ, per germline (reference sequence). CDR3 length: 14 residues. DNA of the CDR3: TGTGCCAGCAGCCTCACCGGGACACCATACGAGCAGTACTTC. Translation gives CASSLTGTPYEQYF.

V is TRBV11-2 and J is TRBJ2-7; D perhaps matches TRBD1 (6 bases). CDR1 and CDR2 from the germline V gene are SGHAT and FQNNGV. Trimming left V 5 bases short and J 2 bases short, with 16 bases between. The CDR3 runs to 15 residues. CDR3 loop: CASSLGSGAAYEQYF. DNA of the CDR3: TGTGCCAGCAGCCTAGGTTCAGGGGCCGCCTACGAGCAGTACTTC.

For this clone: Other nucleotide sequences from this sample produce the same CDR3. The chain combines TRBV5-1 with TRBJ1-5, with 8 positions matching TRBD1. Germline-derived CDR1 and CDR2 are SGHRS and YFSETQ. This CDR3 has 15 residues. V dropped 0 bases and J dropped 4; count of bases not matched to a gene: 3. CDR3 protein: CASSLAGGRNQPQHF. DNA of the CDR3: TGCGCCAGCAGCTTGGCAGGGGGCAGGAATCAGCCCCAGCATTTT.